This T cell receptor beta chain stems from a study of spatial heterogeneity in lung cancer. TCRdb ran MiXCR on the 5' RACE reads and lists one entry per CDR3 protein. The sample has 20,000 to 25,000 distinct CDR3 sequences, about 4.4% seen once. This clonotype was found many times. The antigen is not known. Study-wide findings and caveats: Counts of ubiquitous and regional expanded TCRs tracked ubiquitous and regional nonsynonymous mutations, respectively. The study estimated around 7% alpha and roughly 14% beta chain coverage of tumor T cells. How many expanded intratumoral alpha and beta TCRs were present tracked the tumor mutation count, which was a count of nonsynonymous mutations.

Sample time point: sample taken at primary tumor resection. This CDR3 is built from 13 residues. V lost 4 bases, J lost 7 bases, and 11 bases lay in between. CDR1 LGHNA and CDR2 YSLEER come from the germline V gene. V gene TRBV4-3 combines with J gene TRBJ1-5, with D tentatively TRBD1 (5 bases). This clonotype originated in a male donor with early-stage non-small cell lung cancer. The starting material was lung tumor tissue, obtained at surgery. As DNA, the CDR3 is TGCGCCAGCAGCCGAGGTTGGGGGCAGCCCCAGCATTTT. It codes for CASSRGWGQPQHF.